This TCR beta chain was sequenced during a study of blood T cell repertoires in COVID-19 (dated by TCRdb to about 2020). General notes on the study: Samples from collaborators originated in the United States, Italy and Spain and spanned both the acute and convalescent phases of COVID-19. The material from the prospective study consisted of cDNA or gDNA derived from T cells, B-cell-depleted T cells, or PBMCs. Subjects who had been exposed to COVID-19, were actively infected with it, or had recovered from it provided the deeply sampled blood TCRbeta repertoires that made up the dataset. The repertoires were released in a freely available public database intended as a resource for research on the immune response to SARS-CoV-2. Samples were obtained from the ongoing ImmuneRACE study (first 160 participants) and from 1,254 subjects provided by 6 global collaborators. The sample metadata nearly always contained a de-identified subject ID, COVID-19 status, age in years and sex. Where available, HLA class I and class II types were taken from metadata supplied by the sample provider and were not determined by assay-based typing.

This clone was observed a single time. Its antigen is unknown. No much larger clonotype is one base removed from it; base qualities were not supplied. V gives up 5 bases and J gives up 0 bases, and the segment between their germline ends measures 20 bases. From the germline V gene, CDR1 is SGHVS and CDR2 is FQNEAQ. Taken from cysteine to phenylalanine, the CDR3 has 18 residues. CDR3 DNA only is kept here, 54 bases in frame from base 1. TCRbeta CDR3 regions were amplified from genomic DNA using the immunoSEQ Assay, a bias-controlled multiplex PCR. The paper's processing steps were these. The number of nucleated cells in each sample was estimated by amplification of reference gene primers within the assay. To quantify the absolute abundance of each unique TCRbeta CDR3 rearrangement, sequence reads were collapsed and filtered. For each sample, productive Simpson clonality was calculated as the square root of Simpson's diversity index across productive rearrangements. This is the immuneACCESS table as TCRdb keeps it, with only in-frame sequences that have V and J called. A part of the clones is gone; compared with another copy, unresolved V genes explain less than half, and the rest is unexplained. V and J calls and clone size are those listed in that table; D and trimming were worked out from the DNA. Here the sample has about 240,000 clones; over 80% occur a single time. The ten top clones hold 2.6% of the sample.

General conclusions and limits of the study: The quantity of clinical and demographic metadata differed by source and by participant and was supplied without curation.

Enrolling through a virtual design, the prospective study's participants ranged in age from roughly 18 to 89 years and lived across roughly 23 United States geographic areas. Cohort assignment in the prospective study relied on participant-reported clinical history from a screening survey and a study questionnaire. Mobile phlebotomists in the prospective study collected whole blood, serum and a nasopharyngeal or oropharyngeal swab from every participant. Additional blood draws and questionnaires over an approximately two-month period could optionally be provided by prospective study participants. Blood samples from the prospective study were shipped frozen or at room temperature prior to DNA extraction.

The source material was PBMCs or T cells enriched from blood (not recorded which). This receptor was obtained from a woman in her thirties with acute COVID-19. Rearrangement joined TRBV7-8 to TRBJ2-4; TRBD2 might be the D gene, on 7 matching bases. The CDR3 loop reads CASSPSRFGGRAKNIQYF. At the DNA level, the sequence is TGTGCCAGCAGCCCGTCGCGGTTCGGGGGGCGAGCCAAAAACATTCAGTACTTC.